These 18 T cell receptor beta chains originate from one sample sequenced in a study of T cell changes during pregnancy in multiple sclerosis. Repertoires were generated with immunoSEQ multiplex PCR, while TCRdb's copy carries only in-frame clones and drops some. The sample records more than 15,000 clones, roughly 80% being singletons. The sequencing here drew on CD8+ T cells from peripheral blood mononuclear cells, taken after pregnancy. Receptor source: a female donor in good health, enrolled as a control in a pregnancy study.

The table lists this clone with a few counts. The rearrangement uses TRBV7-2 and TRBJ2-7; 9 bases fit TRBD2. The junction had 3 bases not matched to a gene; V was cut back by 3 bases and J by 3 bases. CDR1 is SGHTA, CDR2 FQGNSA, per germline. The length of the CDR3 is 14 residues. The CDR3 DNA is TGTGCCAGCAGCTTTGGACTAGCGCTCTACGAGCAGTACTTC. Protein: CASSFGLALYEQYF.

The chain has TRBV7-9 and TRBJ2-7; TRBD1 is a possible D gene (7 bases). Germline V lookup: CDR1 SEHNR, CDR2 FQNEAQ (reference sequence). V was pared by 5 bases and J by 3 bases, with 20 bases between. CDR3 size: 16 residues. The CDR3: CASSATGGTEIYEQYF. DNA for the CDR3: TGTGCCAGCAGCGCAACCGGAGGGACAGAGATCTACGAGCAGTACTTC.

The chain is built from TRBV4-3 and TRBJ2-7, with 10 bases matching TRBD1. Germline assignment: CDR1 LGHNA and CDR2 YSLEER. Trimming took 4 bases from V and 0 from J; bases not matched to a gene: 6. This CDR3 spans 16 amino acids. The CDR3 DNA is TGCGCCAGCAGCCCATCGGGACAGGGGTACTCCTACGAGCAGTACTTC. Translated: CASSPSGQGYSYEQYF.

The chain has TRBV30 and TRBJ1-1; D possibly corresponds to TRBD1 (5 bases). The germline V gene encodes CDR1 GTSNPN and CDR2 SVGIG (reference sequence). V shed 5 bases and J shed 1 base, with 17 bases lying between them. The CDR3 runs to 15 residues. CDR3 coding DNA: TGTGCCTGGGGCTTCGACAGACTCCAGAACACTGAAGCTTTCTTT. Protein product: CAWGFDRLQNTEAFF.

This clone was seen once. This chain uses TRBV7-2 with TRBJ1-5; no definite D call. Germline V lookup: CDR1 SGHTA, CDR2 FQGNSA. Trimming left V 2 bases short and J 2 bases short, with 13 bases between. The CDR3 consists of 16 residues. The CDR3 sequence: CASSLRQSGGNQPQHF. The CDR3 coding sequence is TGTGCCAGCAGCTTAAGGCAAAGTGGAGGCAATCAGCCCCAGCATTTT.

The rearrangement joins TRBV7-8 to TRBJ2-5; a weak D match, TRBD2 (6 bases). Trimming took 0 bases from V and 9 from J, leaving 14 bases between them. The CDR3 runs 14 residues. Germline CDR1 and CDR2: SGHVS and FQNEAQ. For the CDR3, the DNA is TGTGCCAGCAGCTTAGCGGAACTGGAGGGAGCCCAGTACTTC. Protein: CASSLAELEGAQYF.

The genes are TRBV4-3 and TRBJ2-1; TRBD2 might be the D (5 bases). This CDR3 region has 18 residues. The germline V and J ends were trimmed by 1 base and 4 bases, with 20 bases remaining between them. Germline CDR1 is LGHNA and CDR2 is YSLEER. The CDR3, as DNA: TGCGCCAGCAGCCAAGGGGTAGGTGCGGGCGTCTCGTACAATGAGCAGTTCTTC. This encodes CASSQGVGAGVSYNEQFF.

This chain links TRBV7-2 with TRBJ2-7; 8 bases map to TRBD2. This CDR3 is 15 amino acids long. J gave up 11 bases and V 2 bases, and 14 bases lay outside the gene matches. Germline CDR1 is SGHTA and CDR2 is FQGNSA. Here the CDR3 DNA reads TGTGCCAGCAGCTTACCTAGGACCGGGGGGGCCGTGGAGTACTTC. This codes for CASSLPRTGGAVEYF.

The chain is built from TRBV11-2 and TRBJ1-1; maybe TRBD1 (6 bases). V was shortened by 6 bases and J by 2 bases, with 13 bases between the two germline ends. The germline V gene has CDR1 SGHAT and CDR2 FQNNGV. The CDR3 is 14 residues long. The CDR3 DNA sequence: TGTGCCAGCAGTCCCAGAGGGGGTAACACTGAAGCTTTCTTT. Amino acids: CASSPRGGNTEAFF.

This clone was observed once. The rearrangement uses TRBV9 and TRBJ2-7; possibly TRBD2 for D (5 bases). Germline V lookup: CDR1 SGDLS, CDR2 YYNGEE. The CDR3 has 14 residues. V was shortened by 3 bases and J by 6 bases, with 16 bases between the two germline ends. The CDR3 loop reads CASSEDSNLGEQYF. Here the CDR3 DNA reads TGTGCCAGCAGCGAGGACTCGAACCTCGGCGAGCAGTACTTC.

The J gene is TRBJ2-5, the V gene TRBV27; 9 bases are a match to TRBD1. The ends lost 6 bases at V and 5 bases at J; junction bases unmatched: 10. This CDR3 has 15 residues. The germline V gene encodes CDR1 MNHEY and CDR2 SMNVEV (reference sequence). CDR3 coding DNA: TGTGCCAGCAGACCGGGACAGGGAGGTTCGGAGACCCAGTACTTC. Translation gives CASRPGQGGSETQYF.

The CDR3: CASSLRRGDYEQYF. The CDR3, as DNA: TGTGCCAGCAGCTTAAGGCGGGGGGACTACGAGCAGTACTTC. The gene calls are TRBV11-2 and TRBJ2-7; the match to TRBD2 covers 8 bases. This CDR3 contains 14 residues. The junction had 3 bases not matched to a gene; V was cut back by 2 bases and J by 3 bases. CDR1 is SGHAT, CDR2 FQNNGV, per germline. Combining the CDR3 with reference TRBV11-2 and TRBJ2-7 gives the whole variable domain EAGVAQSPRYKIIEKRQSVAFWCNPISGHATLYWYQQILGQGPKLLIQFQNNGVVDDSQLPKDRFSAERLKGVDSTLKIQPAKLEDSAVYLCASSLRRGDYEQYFGPGTRLTVT.

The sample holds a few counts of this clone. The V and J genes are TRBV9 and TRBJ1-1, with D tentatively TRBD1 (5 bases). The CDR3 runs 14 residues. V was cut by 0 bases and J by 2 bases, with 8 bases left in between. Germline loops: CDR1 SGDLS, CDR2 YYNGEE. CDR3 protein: CASSVEQANTEAFF. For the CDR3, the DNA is TGTGCCAGCAGCGTAGAACAGGCCAACACTGAAGCTTTCTTT.

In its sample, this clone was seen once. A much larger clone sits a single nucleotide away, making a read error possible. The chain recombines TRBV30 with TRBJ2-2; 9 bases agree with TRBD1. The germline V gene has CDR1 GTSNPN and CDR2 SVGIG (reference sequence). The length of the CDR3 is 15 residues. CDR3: CAWRLQGADTRELFF. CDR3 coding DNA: TGTGCCTGGAGATTACAGGGGGCGGACACCAGGGAGCTGTTTTTT. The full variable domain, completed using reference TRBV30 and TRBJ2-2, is SQTIHQWPATLVQPVGSPLSLECTVEGTSNPNLYWYRQAAGRGLQLLFYSVGIGQISSEVPQNLSASRPQDRQFILSSKKLLLSDSGFYLCAWRLQGADTRELFFGEGSRLTVL.

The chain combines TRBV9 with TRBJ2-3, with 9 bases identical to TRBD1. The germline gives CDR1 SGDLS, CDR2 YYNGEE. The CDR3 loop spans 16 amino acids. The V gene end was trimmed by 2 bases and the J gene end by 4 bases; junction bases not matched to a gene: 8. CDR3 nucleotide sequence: TGTGCCAGCAGCGTCCTACAGGGGGCCGTCGCAGATACGCAGTATTTT. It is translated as CASSVLQGAVADTQYF.

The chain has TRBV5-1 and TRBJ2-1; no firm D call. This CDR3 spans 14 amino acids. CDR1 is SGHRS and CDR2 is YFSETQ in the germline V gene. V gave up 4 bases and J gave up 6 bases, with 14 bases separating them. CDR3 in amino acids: CASSQRSGSNEQFF. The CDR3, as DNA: TGCGCCAGCAGCCAAAGGTCAGGCTCCAATGAGCAGTTCTTC.

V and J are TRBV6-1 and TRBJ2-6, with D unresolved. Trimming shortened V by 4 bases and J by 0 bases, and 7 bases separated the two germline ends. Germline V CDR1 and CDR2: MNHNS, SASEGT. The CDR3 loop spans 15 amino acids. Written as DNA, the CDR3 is TGTGCCAGCAGTGCTCGGAGCTCTGGGGCCAACGTCCTGACTTTC. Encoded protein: CASSARSSGANVLTF.

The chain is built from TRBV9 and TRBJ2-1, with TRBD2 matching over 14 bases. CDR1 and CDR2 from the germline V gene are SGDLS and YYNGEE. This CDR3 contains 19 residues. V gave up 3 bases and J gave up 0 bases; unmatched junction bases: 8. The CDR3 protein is CASSDPGLAGASSYNEQFF. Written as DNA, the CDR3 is TGTGCCAGCAGCGACCCGGGACTAGCGGGGGCTAGCTCCTACAATGAGCAGTTCTTC. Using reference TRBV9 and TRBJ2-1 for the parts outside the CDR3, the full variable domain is DSGVTQTPKHLITATGQRVTLRCSPRSGDLSVYWYQQSLDQGLQFLIQYYNGEERAKGNILERFSAQQFPDLHSELNLSSLELGDSALYFCASSDPGLAGASSYNEQFFGPGTRLTVL.